This T cell receptor beta chain was captured in a study of shared clonotypes between healthy human individuals. Whole-study results and caveats: Shared across several donors were roughly 5% of the naive CD4 clonotypes.

The CDR3 length is 12 residues. Germline CDR1 is SGHTA and CDR2 is FQGNSA. J lost 11 bases, V lost 5 bases, and 8 bases had no gene match. A note on this clone: Its antigen is unidentified.

The genomic DNA of each subset was split evenly across several immunoSEQ plates. Method: immunoSEQ multiplex PCR; TCRdb's copy keeps in-frame clones and lacks some. The table has over a million clones, about 84% seen once. Sequences were obtained from memory CD4+ T cells from PBMCs. Subset meaning: CD45RA-negative fraction. The rearrangement uses TRBV7-2 and TRBJ1-1, with TRBD1 matching over 7 bases. The receptor's source is a man aged 18 to 30 in good health. Some clones in this sample may be carry-over from other donors' samples. The CDR3 here is CASSPTGAWAFF. For the CDR3, the DNA is TGTGCCAGCAGCCCTACAGGGGCGTGGGCTTTCTTT.